This T cell receptor (beta chain) was documented in a study of Graves' ophthalmopathy and Graves' hyperthyroidism. Whole-study findings and limits: Most thyroid clonotypes expanded beyond 0.001 frequency were also found in blood.

To note about this clonotype: Its antigen is as yet unknown.

Amplification from RNA transcripts yielded the TCR beta CDR3 regions. The first-round RT-PCR employed HTBI primers together with the Qiagen OneStep RT-PCR kit. A multiplex PCR was then performed as the second round. TCRdb analysed the multiplex PCR reads with MiXCR anew, one entry per CDR3 protein. The sample holds about 700,000 distinct CDR3 sequences, roughly two fifths seen once. Moderate-to-severe activity, with CAS ≥3, NOSPECS ≥4 and duration under 3 months, characterized the donors with ophthalmopathy. Out of about 11 ml of fresh peripheral blood, PBMCs were obtained. V lost 4 bases, J lost 1 base, and 15 bases lay in between. Germline lookup yields CDR1 SGHKS and CDR2 YYEKEE (reference sequence). The CDR3 covers 15 residues.

This chain uses TRBV5-5 with TRBJ2-7; D might be TRBD1 (6 bases). The sequenced sample consisted of peripheral blood. The receptor comes from an adult man with Graves' ophthalmopathy. CDR3 in amino acids: CASSPPDRQSYEQYF. DNA of the CDR3: TGTGCCAGCAGCCCCCCGGACAGACAATCCTACGAGCAGTACTTC.